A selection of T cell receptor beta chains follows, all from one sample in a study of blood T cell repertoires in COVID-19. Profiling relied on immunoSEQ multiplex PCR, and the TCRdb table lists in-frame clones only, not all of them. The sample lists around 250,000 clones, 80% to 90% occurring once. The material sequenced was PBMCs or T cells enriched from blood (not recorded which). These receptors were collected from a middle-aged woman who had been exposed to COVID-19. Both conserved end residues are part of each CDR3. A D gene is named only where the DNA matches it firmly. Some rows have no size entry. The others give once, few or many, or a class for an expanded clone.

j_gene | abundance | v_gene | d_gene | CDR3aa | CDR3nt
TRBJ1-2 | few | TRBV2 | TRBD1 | CASSRTGFDGYTF | TGTGCCAGCAGTAGGACAGGGTTTGACGGCTACACCTTC
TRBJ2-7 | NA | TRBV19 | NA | CASSPIGGAYEQYF | TGTGCCAGTAGCCCCATAGGAGGGGCCTACGAGCAGTACTTC
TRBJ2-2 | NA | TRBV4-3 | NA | CASSQGTERVGELFF | TGCGCCAGCAGCCAAGGGACAGAACGGGTCGGGGAGCTGTTTTTT
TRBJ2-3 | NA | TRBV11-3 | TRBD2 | CASTRGGVDTQYF | TGTGCCAGTACTCGGGGGGGCGTAGATACGCAGTATTTT
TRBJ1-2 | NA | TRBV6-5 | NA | CASRGAGQNYGYTF | TGTGCCAGCAGAGGGGCAGGGCAAAACTATGGCTACACCTTC
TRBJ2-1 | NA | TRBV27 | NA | CASLRNRAGYNEQFF | TGTGCCAGCCTCCGTAACAGGGCGGGCTACAATGAGCAGTTCTTC
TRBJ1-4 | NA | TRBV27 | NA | CASSWGQTTTNEKLFF | TGTGCCAGCAGCTGGGGGCAGACTACAACTAATGAAAAACTGTTTTTT
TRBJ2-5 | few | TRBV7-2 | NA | CASSLSRVQETQYF | TGTGCCAGCAGCTTATCCCGGGTCCAAGAGACCCAGTACTTC
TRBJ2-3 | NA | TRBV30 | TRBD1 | CAWSVQGGLFSTDTQYF | TGTGCCTGGAGTGTACAAGGGGGCCTCTTCAGTACAGATACGCAGTATTTT
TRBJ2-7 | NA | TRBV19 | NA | CASRPRGSDNYEQYF | TGTGCCAGTAGGCCCAGGGGCTCGGATAACTACGAGCAGTACTTC
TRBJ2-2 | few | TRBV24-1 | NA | CAIQGSANTGELFF | TGTGCCATCCAGGGGAGCGCGAACACCGGGGAGCTGTTTTTT
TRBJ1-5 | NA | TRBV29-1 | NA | CSVETAGQPQHF | TGCAGCGTTGAGACAGCAGGGCAGCCCCAGCATTTT
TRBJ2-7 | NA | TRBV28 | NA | CASSLAQAWSEQYF | NA
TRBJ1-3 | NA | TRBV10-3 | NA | CAIRAGSSGNTIYF | TGTGCCATCAGAGCGGGGAGCTCTGGAAACACCATATATTTT
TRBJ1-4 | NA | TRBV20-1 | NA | CSASRTENEKLFF | TGCAGTGCTAGTAGGACAGAGAATGAAAAACTGTTTTTT
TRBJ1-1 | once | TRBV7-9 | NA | CASRLPGEGTEAFF | TGTGCCAGCAGACTTCCGGGGGAGGGGACTGAAGCTTTCTTT
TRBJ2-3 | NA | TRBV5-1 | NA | CASRLSVAGASESTDTQYF | TGCGCCAGCAGACTCTCTGTGGCGGGGGCCTCCGAAAGCACAGATACGCAGTATTTT